The 26 T cell receptor beta chains presented below share a single source sample, sequenced in a study of shared clonotypes between healthy human individuals. Assay used: immunoSEQ multiplex PCR; TCRdb lists only in-frame clones, some missing. The table includes approximately 620,000 clones, roughly 97% detected once. Sequenced input: naive CD4+ T cells sorted from blood. Documented subset: CD45RA+ positively selected. These receptors all come from a woman in her twenties or thirties in good health.

V is TRBV5-4 and J is TRBJ2-2; D gene uncertain. This CDR3 region has 16 residues. The V end lost 2 bases, the J end lost 2 bases, and 13 bases lay between the germline ends. Germline V gene sequence: CDR1 SGHNT, CDR2 YYREEE (reference sequence). The CDR3 loop is CASSLGRHSNTGELFF. Written as DNA, the CDR3 is TGTGCCAGCAGCTTAGGGCGGCACTCCAACACCGGGGAGCTGTTTTTT.

The V call is TRBV28, the J call TRBJ2-7, with a tentative D call TRBD1 (5 bases). The CDR3 consists of 15 residues. Germline V gene lookup returns CDR1 MDHEN and CDR2 SYDVKM. V was pared by 1 base and J by 1 base, with 11 bases between. This chain's CDR3 is CASSLSSAGSYEQYF. The CDR3 bases are TGTGCCAGCAGTTTATCCTCCGCAGGGTCCTACGAGCAGTACTTC.

J is TRBJ2-6 and V is TRBV11-2; D gene unclear. Germline CDR1 is SGHAT and CDR2 is FQNNGV. This CDR3 region has 17 residues. Trimming stripped 1 base from V and 3 bases from J, with 13 bases between. The CDR3 coding sequence is TGTGCCAGCAGCTTAGCTCCATACCGTTTTGGGGCCAACGTCCTGACTTTC. This gives the protein CASSLAPYRFGANVLTF.

The rearrangement uses TRBV6-1 and TRBJ2-7, with 8 bases lining up with TRBD1. V trimming: 4 bases; J trimming: 1 base; junction bases outside the gene matches: 3. Germline assignment: CDR1 MNHNS and CDR2 SASEGT. The CDR3 is 14 residues long. CDR3 nucleotides: TGTGCCAGCAGTGCTACAGGGGGTTCCTACGAGCAGTACTTC. Amino acids: CASSATGGSYEQYF.

This clone has only one observation. This sequence joins TRBV2 and TRBJ2-2; D not resolved. Germline V gene lookup returns CDR1 SNHLY and CDR2 FYNNEI. The CDR3 is 14 amino acids. V lost 6 bases and J lost 10, with 18 bases in between. CDR3 loop: CASSFQESHKELFF. The CDR3 coding sequence is TGTGCCAGCAGCTTCCAGGAGTCCCATAAGGAGCTGTTTTTT.

This chain joins TRBV6-6 and TRBJ1-5; 7 bases fit TRBD1. Germline assignment: CDR1 MNHNY and CDR2 SVGAGI (reference sequence). V trimming: 6 bases; J trimming: 1 base; junction bases outside the gene matches: 9. CDR3 length: 16 residues. The CDR3 DNA reads as TGTGCCAGCAGCCAAACTGGGGACAGCAGCAATCAGCCCCAGCATTTT. Translation: CASSQTGDSSNQPQHF.

The chain carries TRBV5-1 and TRBJ1-4; D is uncertain. Germline CDR1 SGHRS, CDR2 YFSETQ. This CDR3 comprises 16 residues. Trimming cost V 3 bases and J 0 bases, with 12 bases left between them. Here the CDR3 DNA reads TGCGCCAGCAGCTATGTCAGCCAAGCAACTAATGAAAAACTGTTTTTT. Protein sequence: CASSYVSQATNEKLFF. The full variable domain, with the rest looked up from reference TRBV5-1 and TRBJ1-4, is KAGVTQTPRYLIKTRGQQVTLSCSPISGHRSVSWYQQTPGQGLQFLFEYFSETQRNKGNFPGRFSGRQFSNSRSEMNVSTLELGDSALYLCASSYVSQATNEKLFFGSGTQLSVL.

This sequence joins TRBV11-2 and TRBJ2-3; possibly TRBD1 or TRBD2 for D (5 bases each). Germline-derived CDR1 and CDR2 are SGHAT and FQNNGV. V was pared by 4 bases and J by 2 bases, with 16 bases between. This CDR3 comprises 16 residues. The CDR3 is CASSYQSGPSTDTQYF. As DNA, the CDR3 is TGTGCCAGCAGCTACCAATCGGGACCGTCCACAGATACGCAGTATTTT. The full variable domain, with the rest looked up from reference TRBV11-2 and TRBJ2-3, is EAGVAQSPRYKIIEKRQSVAFWCNPISGHATLYWYQQILGQGPKLLIQFQNNGVVDDSQLPKDRFSAERLKGVDSTLKIQPAKLEDSAVYLCASSYQSGPSTDTQYFGPGTRLTVL.

The chain has TRBV7-8 and TRBJ2-7, with 9 bases aligning to TRBD2. The germline gives CDR1 SGHVS, CDR2 FQNEAQ. This CDR3 is built from 16 residues. Trimming cost V 4 bases and J 3 bases; bases outside gene matches: 10. As DNA, the CDR3 is TGTGCCAGCAGCTCCCCTTCTAGCGGGACAATCTACGAGCAGTACTTC. Translating gives CASSSPSSGTIYEQYF. The entire variable domain, with the rest obtained from reference TRBV7-8 and TRBJ2-7, is as follows: GAGVSQSPRYKVAKRGQDVALRCDPISGHVSLFWYQQALGQGPEFLTYFQNEAQLDKSGLPSDRFFAERPEGSVSTLKIQRTQQEDSAVYLCASSSPSSGTIYEQYFGPGTRLTVT.

This chain connects TRBV9 to TRBJ1-4, with D unclear. Germline loops: CDR1 SGDLS, CDR2 YYNGEE. V was pared by 4 bases and J by 5 bases, with 12 bases between. The CDR3 runs to 14 residues. The CDR3 DNA is TGTGCCAGCAGCAAACGGACGGGAAATGAAAAACTGTTTTTT. Amino acids: CASSKRTGNEKLFF.

The chain links TRBV6-1 to TRBJ2-2; 7 bases map to TRBD2. CDR1 is MNHNS, CDR2 SASEGT, per germline. The junction had 4 bases not matched to a gene; V was cut back by 7 bases and J by 2 bases. This CDR3 is 14 amino acids long. This chain's CDR3 is CASTLAENTGELFF. The CDR3 DNA sequence: TGTGCCAGCACCCTAGCGGAAAACACCGGGGAGCTGTTTTTT.

The count of this clone is one. The chain couples TRBV4-1 to TRBJ1-2; no clear D gene. Trimming stripped 0 bases from V and 6 bases from J, with 23 bases between. CDR3 length: 18 amino acids. CDR1 is MGHRA and CDR2 is YSYEKL in the germline V gene. The CDR3 coding sequence is TGCGCCAGCAGCCAAGATCGGGCAGTCCTACACGATAGCAATGGCTACACCTTC. It yields the protein CASSQDRAVLHDSNGYTF.

This chain uses TRBV18 with TRBJ2-1; 9 bases are a match to TRBD1. Germline V lookup: CDR1 KGHSH, CDR2 LQKENI. J lost 5 bases, V lost 3 bases, and 8 bases had no gene match. The CDR3 totals 16 residues. The CDR3 bases are TGTGCCAGCTCACCGTACCGGGACAGGGTTAACAATGAGCAGTTCTTC. It codes for CASSPYRDRVNNEQFF.

The V gene is TRBV29-1, the J gene TRBJ1-2; a weak D match, TRBD1 (6 bases). This CDR3 comprises 13 residues. Germline V gives CDR1 SQVTM, CDR2 ANQGSEA. V was shortened by 7 bases and J by 2 bases, with 14 bases between the two germline ends. The DNA for the CDR3 is TGCAGCGCTAACGGGACACCGAACTATGGCTACACCTTC. It encodes CSANGTPNYGYTF.

The chain links TRBV7-2 to TRBJ1-2, with D uncertain. Germline CDR1 and CDR2: SGHTA and FQGNSA. The V gene lost 2 bases and the J gene lost 14 bases, with 6 bases spanning the gap. The CDR3 is 9 residues long. For the CDR3, the DNA is TGTGCCAGCAGCTTACCACTTACCTTC. It encodes CASSLPLTF.

The chain uses TRBV27 and TRBJ2-2, with TRBD2 matching over 9 bases. The CDR3 contains 18 residues. The V and J ends lost 8 bases and 5 bases, in that order; junction bases with no gene match: 18. CDR1 MNHEY and CDR2 SMNVEV come from the germline V gene (reference sequence). The CDR3 spells CASRRRVAGDQLTGELFF. As DNA, the CDR3 is TGTGCCAGCCGTCGGAGGGTAGCGGGAGATCAACTTACCGGGGAGCTGTTTTTT.

The J gene is TRBJ2-2, the V gene TRBV5-1; D unclear. V lost 0 bases to trimming and J lost 1 base, with 10 bases between them. The length of the CDR3 is 16 residues. Germline values: CDR1 SGHRS, CDR2 YFSETQ. The CDR3 reads CASSLATQLNTGELFF. CDR3 bases: TGCGCCAGCAGCTTGGCCACTCAGTTGAACACCGGGGAGCTGTTTTTT.

This clone appeared once. The genes are TRBV21-1 and TRBJ1-2; the D call in the table, TRBD1, was not verified against the DNA. TRBV21-1 is termed a pseudogene. The CDR3 is made up of 16 amino acids. CDR3 coding DNA: TGTGCCAGCGGACTCGGACAGACAGAAGCTAACTATGGCTACACCTTC. This gives the protein CASGLGQTEANYGYTF.

The CDR3 here is CASRMPGQGFRDTQYF. The CDR3 nucleotides are TGTGCCAGCAGAATGCCGGGACAGGGGTTTAGGGATACGCAGTATTTT. The chain has TRBV27 and TRBJ2-3; 10 bases are shared with TRBD1. Germline trimming cut 6 bases from V and 6 bases from J; bases unmatched to any gene: 12. CDR1 MNHEY and CDR2 SMNVEV come from the germline V gene (reference sequence). The CDR3 extends over 16 amino acids.

The CDR3 protein is CASSAELAGVEQYF. The CDR3 DNA is TGTGCCAGCAGTGCTGAACTAGCGGGAGTCGAGCAGTACTTC. The gene calls are TRBV6-1 and TRBJ2-7; 11 nucleotides align to TRBD2. Germline V gene sequence: CDR1 MNHNS, CDR2 SASEGT. This CDR3 region has 14 residues. V shed 4 bases, J shed 6 bases, and the junction held 5 bases outside the gene matches.

This chain links TRBV28 with TRBJ2-1, with 9 bases identical to TRBD2. CDR1 MDHEN and CDR2 SYDVKM come from the germline V gene. Trimming cost V 8 bases and J 9 bases; bases outside gene matches: 17. The CDR3 length is 16 residues. The CDR3 loop reads CASRYPGAGGFGEQFF. For the CDR3, the DNA is TGTGCCAGCCGATACCCGGGGGCGGGAGGGTTCGGTGAGCAGTTCTTC.

The J gene is TRBJ2-3, the V gene TRBV19; tentative D call: TRBD2 (6 bases). From germline, CDR1 is LNHDA and CDR2 SQIVND (reference sequence). The CDR3 contains 15 residues. Trimming removed 5 bases at V and 4 bases at J, with 16 bases between. The CDR3 region has the DNA TGTGCCAGTAGTCCCAAGGGGACTGTTCCAGATACGCAGTATTTT. Its translation: CASSPKGTVPDTQYF. Combining the CDR3 with reference TRBV19 and TRBJ2-3 gives the whole variable domain DGGITQSPKYLFRKEGQNVTLSCEQNLNHDAMYWYRQDPGQGLRLIYYSQIVNDFQKGDIAEGYSVSREKKESFPLTVTSAQKNPTAFYLCASSPKGTVPDTQYFGPGTRLTVL.

This rearrangement joins TRBV27 to TRBJ2-3; possibly TRBD2 for D (6 bases). Per the germline V gene, CDR1 is MNHEY and CDR2 is SMNVEV (reference sequence). Trimming pared 5 bases from V and 4 bases from J, leaving 16 bases between. The CDR3 contains 15 residues. CDR3 nucleotide sequence: TGTGCCAGCAGTCGGGACTTAGCGATGGCAGATACGCAGTATTTT. Amino acid sequence: CASSRDLAMADTQYF.

V is TRBV19 and J is TRBJ2-2; D perhaps matches TRBD2 (5 bases). The ends were cut back, 4 bases at V and 5 bases at J, with 14 bases in the middle. The CDR3 totals 15 residues. In germline, CDR1 is LNHDA, CDR2 SQIVND (reference sequence). CDR3 in amino acids: CASSTSGGGTGELFF. CDR3 sequence (DNA): TGTGCCAGTAGTACCTCAGGTGGCGGGACCGGGGAGCTGTTTTTT.

This rearrangement joins TRBV30 to TRBJ1-1; the D is unclear. Germline V gives CDR1 GTSNPN, CDR2 SVGIG (reference sequence). This CDR3 spans 13 amino acids. Trimming left V 4 bases short and J 2 bases short, with 11 bases between. The CDR3 DNA is TGTGCCTGGATAGGTCAGCTAAACACTGAAGCTTTCTTT. It is translated as CAWIGQLNTEAFF.

The chain carries TRBV29-1 and TRBJ2-7; 7 nucleotides match TRBD2. V was pared by 5 bases and J by 1 base, with 5 bases of the junction left unmatched. Germline V lookup: CDR1 SQVTM, CDR2 ANQGSEA. This CDR3 comprises 13 residues. The CDR3 DNA sequence: TGCAGCGTTTTCCAAGCGGGGTCCTACGAGCAGTACTTC. It yields the protein CSVFQAGSYEQYF.